The 24 T cell receptor beta chains below were found in one sample sequenced in a study of beta chain features in type 1 diabetes. The isolated RNA, all of it, was reverse transcribed, so expressed TCRB transcripts were what got sequenced. The table came from immunoSEQ multiplex PCR; TCRdb's copy has only in-frame clones and leaves some out. The sample has under 950,000 clones; around a sixth are singletons. Sequencing was performed on naive CD4+ T cells from blood. All receptors come from a woman under 30 in good health.

The genes are TRBV11-3 and TRBJ1-1, with no clear D. This CDR3 has 14 amino acids. Germline values: CDR1 SGHNT, CDR2 YENEEA. Trimming left V 2 bases short and J 1 base short, with 8 bases between. The DNA of the CDR3 is TGTGCCAGCAGCTTACGACCGCAGAACACTGAAGCTTTCTTT. Amino acid sequence: CASSLRPQNTEAFF.

The V call is TRBV29-1, the J call TRBJ2-3; 8 nucleotides align to TRBD2. V was pared by 5 bases and J by 5 bases, with 6 bases of the junction left unmatched. This CDR3 has 13 residues. The germline CDR1 and CDR2 sequences are SQVTM and ANQGSEA. CDR3 region: CSVKREMVDTQYF. CDR3 bases: TGCAGCGTTAAGCGGGAGATGGTAGATACGCAGTATTTT.

This clone has a handful of counts. V gene TRBV7-9 combines with J gene TRBJ1-1; D is ambiguous. The V gene lost 5 bases and the J gene lost 1 base, with 8 bases spanning the gap. This CDR3 is 13 amino acids long. CDR1 and CDR2 from the germline V gene are SEHNR and FQNEAQ (reference sequence). DNA of the CDR3: TGTGCCAGCAGCATCGATACGAACACTGAAGCTTTCTTT. It encodes CASSIDTNTEAFF.

The rearrangement uses TRBV28 and TRBJ1-2; D unresolved. CDR1 is MDHEN and CDR2 is SYDVKM in the germline V gene. V lost 7 bases and J lost 5, with 14 bases in between. The length of the CDR3 is 13 residues. CDR3 protein: CASNPRQVYGYTF. The CDR3 coding sequence is TGTGCCAGCAACCCCAGGCAGGTATATGGCTACACCTTC.

V usage is TRBV20-1 and J usage is TRBJ2-1; the D is unclear. Trimming took 6 bases from V and 10 from J, leaving 10 bases between them. This CDR3 contains 10 residues. Germline V gives CDR1 DFQATT, CDR2 SNEGSKA (reference sequence). CDR3 nucleotide sequence: TGCAGTGCATGGACGTACGAGCAGTTCTTC. Amino acid sequence: CSAWTYEQFF.

The chain carries TRBV19 and TRBJ1-3; TRBD1 agrees at 8 bases. The CDR3 runs to 14 residues. The V segment lost 6 bases and the J segment 1 base; nucleotides outside the gene matches: 2. Germline CDR1 reads LNHDA; CDR2 reads SQIVND (reference sequence). In DNA, the CDR3 is TGTGCCAGTAGAACAGGGGGTTCTGGAAACACCATATATTTT. This sequence encodes CASRTGGSGNTIYF.

The genes are TRBV15 and TRBJ2-1; D might be TRBD2 (6 bases). CDR3 length: 15 residues. CDR1 LNHNV and CDR2 YYDKDF come from the germline V gene (reference sequence). Trimming removed 2 bases from V and 6 bases from J, with 14 bases in between. CDR3 bases: TGTGCCACCAGCAGAACTATCGGGGGTGGCAATGAGCAGTTCTTC. Protein sequence: CATSRTIGGGNEQFF.

This clone was observed a few times. This rearrangement joins TRBV27 to TRBJ2-2, with a possible D match to TRBD2 (6 bases). Germline V lookup: CDR1 MNHEY, CDR2 SMNVEV (reference sequence). This CDR3 spans 15 amino acids. Trimming cost V 3 bases and J 7 bases, with 15 bases left between them. CDR3 residues: CASSFQTRGVGELFF. CDR3 nucleotides: TGTGCCAGCAGTTTCCAGACTAGAGGGGTCGGGGAGCTGTTTTTT.

This clone was seen a handful of times. This chain joins TRBV29-1 and TRBJ2-3; 10 bases agree with TRBD1. V lost 6 bases and J lost 0; bases outside the gene matches: 9. The CDR3 is made up of 16 amino acids. Germline assignment: CDR1 SQVTM and CDR2 ANQGSEA. The CDR3 DNA follows: TGCAGCGTCCCCGGGGACAGGGGTTTAAGCACAGATACGCAGTATTTT. It translates to CSVPGDRGLSTDTQYF.

This chain uses TRBV7-9 with TRBJ2-1; TRBD2 matches 7 bases. The CDR3 contains 12 residues. V was clipped by 8 bases and J by 6 bases; unmatched bases: 4. Germline CDR1 and CDR2: SEHNR and FQNEAQ (reference sequence). The CDR3 sequence is CASSREINEQFF. Written as DNA, the CDR3 is TGTGCCAGCTCGCGGGAGATCAATGAGCAGTTCTTC.

The chain recombines TRBV15 with TRBJ1-4, with D maybe TRBD1 (6 bases). Looked up from germline, CDR1 is LNHNV and CDR2 is YYDKDF (reference sequence). V shed 6 bases and J shed 6 bases, with 20 bases lying between them. The CDR3 runs to 16 residues. CDR3 sequence (DNA): TGTGCCACCAGAAACGGGAACAGGGTCAGTTATGAAAAACTGTTTTTT. This gives the protein CATRNGNRVSYEKLFF.

The J gene is TRBJ2-1, the V gene TRBV11-1, with D possibly matching TRBD2 (6 bases). The CDR3 spans 16 residues. V was pared by 1 base and J by 6 bases, with 16 bases between. Germline-derived CDR1 and CDR2 are SGHAT and FQDESV (reference sequence). CDR3 DNA: TGTGCCAGCAGCTTAGGAACTCGAACAGCGGGCAATGAGCAGTTCTTC. Protein: CASSLGTRTAGNEQFF.

The V and J genes are TRBV7-2 and TRBJ2-1; D might be TRBD2 (6 bases). The V end was cut by 7 bases, the J end by 3 bases, with 13 bases between. Germline CDR1 SGHTA, CDR2 FQGNSA. CDR3 length equals 14 residues. Here the CDR3 DNA reads TGTGCCAGCACCAGGACTACCGACTACAATGAGCAGTTCTTC. Translation gives CASTRTTDYNEQFF.

The rearrangement joins TRBV7-9 to TRBJ2-1; a weak D match, TRBD2 (6 bases). CDR1 and CDR2 (germline): SEHNR, FQNEAQ (reference sequence). The V and J ends lost 4 bases and 10 bases respectively, with 17 bases between them. The CDR3 loop spans 14 amino acids. CDR3 sequence: CASSSYRDWREQFF. CDR3 DNA: TGTGCCAGCAGCTCCTACCGGGACTGGCGGGAGCAGTTCTTC. Filled out from reference TRBV7-9 and TRBJ2-1, the complete variable domain reads DTGVSQNPRHKITKRGQNVTFRCDPISEHNRLYWYRQTLGQGPEFLTYFQNEAQLEKSRLLSDRFSAERPKGSFSTLEIQRTEQGDSAMYLCASSSYRDWREQFFGPGTRLTVL.

The chain uses TRBV28 and TRBJ2-5, with a tentative D call TRBD1 (6 bases). The germline V and J ends were trimmed by 1 base and 1 base, with 10 bases remaining between them. The germline gives CDR1 MDHEN, CDR2 SYDVKM. The CDR3 consists of 15 residues. CDR3 coding DNA: TGTGCCAGCAGTTTATTAGGACAGAGCCAAGAGACCCAGTACTTC. It specifies CASSLLGQSQETQYF.

The rearrangement joins TRBV5-4 to TRBJ1-1; 9 bases line up with TRBD1. The ends lost 3 bases at V and 1 base at J; junction bases unmatched: 7. The germline CDR1 and CDR2 sequences are SGHNT and YYREEE (reference sequence). The CDR3 has 16 amino acids. CDR3 DNA: TGTGCCAGCAGCTCGGGGGACAGGGCTAAGAACACTGAAGCTTTCTTT. As protein: CASSSGDRAKNTEAFF.

The chain carries TRBV18 and TRBJ1-5; D might be TRBD1 (6 bases). The CDR3 is 15 amino acids. Germline CDR1 KGHSH, CDR2 LQKENI. V was trimmed by 2 bases and J by 7 bases, leaving 15 bases between them. This chain's CDR3 is CASSPEQGMGQPQHF. CDR3 nucleotide sequence: TGTGCCAGCTCACCAGAACAGGGAATGGGGCAGCCCCAGCATTTT.

The gene calls are TRBV4-1 and TRBJ2-3, with D perhaps matching TRBD2 (6 bases). The CDR3 has 14 amino acids. Germline V lookup: CDR1 MGHRA, CDR2 YSYEKL. The V end was cut by 6 bases, the J end by 0 bases, with 10 bases between. The CDR3, as DNA: TGCGCCAGCAGTTTACGGGAGAGCACAGATACGCAGTATTTT. Protein: CASSLRESTDTQYF.

This chain uses TRBV28 with TRBJ2-3; 12 positions match TRBD1. Trimming cost V 10 bases and J 6 bases; bases outside gene matches: 11. Germline V gene data show CDR1 as MDHEN and CDR2 as SYDVKM. The CDR3 sequence is 15 residues long. The CDR3 sequence: CATVRGGQGADTQYF. The CDR3 region has the DNA TGTGCCACCGTTCGTGGGGGACAGGGGGCCGATACGCAGTATTTT.

There are a few counts of this clone. This chain links TRBV29-1 with TRBJ1-3; D ambiguous. The CDR3 runs to 13 residues. The V end lost 4 bases, the J end lost 1 base, and 8 bases lay between the germline ends. Germline values: CDR1 SQVTM, CDR2 ANQGSEA. The CDR3 bases are TGCAGCGTTGGTAGCAATTCTGGAAACACCATATATTTT. Translation gives CSVGSNSGNTIYF.

This chain joins TRBV11-2 and TRBJ2-1; 11 nucleotides agree with TRBD1. Per the germline V gene, CDR1 is SGHAT and CDR2 is FQNNGV. V shed 5 bases, J shed 1 base, and the junction held 10 bases outside the gene matches. The CDR3 totals 18 residues. The CDR3 bases are TGTGCCAGCAGCCGGACAGGGGGCGCATTTGGGTCCTACAATGAGCAGTTCTTC. Encoded protein: CASSRTGGAFGSYNEQFF.

The chain recombines TRBV7-2 with TRBJ2-1; no firm D call. Between the trimmed V and J ends, which lost 2 bases and 8 bases, there was a span of 10 bases. Germline lookup yields CDR1 SGHTA and CDR2 FQGNSA. The CDR3 sequence is 13 residues long. The CDR3: CASSLMRDDEQFF. CDR3 coding DNA: TGTGCCAGCAGCTTAATGCGAGACGATGAGCAGTTCTTC.

V is TRBV6-5 and J is TRBJ2-3; 8 positions agree with TRBD2. The trim removed 8 bases at V and 1 base at J, leaving 8 bases unmatched. CDR3 size: 15 residues. Germline lookup yields CDR1 MNHEY and CDR2 SVGAGI. This CDR3 is CASVDPRGGTDTQYF. The CDR3 DNA follows: TGTGCCAGCGTAGACCCGCGGGGGGGCACAGATACGCAGTATTTT.

In its sample, this clone was seen a few times. The chain carries TRBV4-3 and TRBJ2-6; the D is unclear. Germline V gene sequence: CDR1 LGHNA, CDR2 YSLEER. V dropped 4 bases and J dropped 0 bases, with 16 bases sitting between them. The CDR3 runs to 18 residues. The CDR3, as DNA: TGCGCCAGCAGCCGCCGCCCAGAGCCCCTCTCTGGGGCCAACGTCCTGACTTTC. This translates into CASSRRPEPLSGANVLTF.